A single sample gave rise to the 32 T cell receptor beta chains below, sequenced in a study of blood T cell repertoires in COVID-19. Libraries were prepared by immunoSEQ multiplex PCR; TCRdb keeps only in-frame clonotypes and omits some of them. The repertoire consists of 150,000 to 200,000 clones, with 75% to 85% occurring once and the leading ten covering 10% to 15%. The sample was peripheral blood. The origin of the receptors is a woman older than 75 with COVID-19, enrolled during active disease.

This chain uses TRBV5-6 with TRBJ1-3; 7 nucleotides align to TRBD1. The CDR3 is 16 residues long. J lost 0 bases, V lost 1 base, and 4 bases had no gene match. In germline, CDR1 is SGHDT, CDR2 YYEEEE. This chain's CDR3 is CASSLFGTDSGNTIYF. The CDR3 region has the DNA TGTGCCAGCAGCTTGTTCGGGACAGACTCTGGAAACACCATATATTTT.

This sequence joins TRBV3-1 (or the pseudogene TRBV3-2) and TRBJ2-1; 12 nucleotides align to TRBD2. The germline V gene has CDR1 LGHDT and CDR2 YNNKEL (reference sequence). The CDR3 totals 16 residues. J was trimmed by 8 bases and V by 0 bases; bases with no gene match: 5. The CDR3 DNA reads as TGTGCCAGCAGCCAAGAGGCTAGCGGGGGGGAGGATGAGCAGTTCTTC. Protein sequence: CASSQEASGGEDEQFF.

V is TRBV11-2 and J is TRBJ2-1; maybe TRBD1 (6 bases). The V and J ends lost 0 bases and 9 bases respectively, with 9 bases between them. CDR3 size: 13 residues. CDR1 and CDR2 from the germline V gene are SGHAT and FQNNGV. CDR3 nucleotides: TGTGCCAGCAGCTTAGATCAGGGGCGTGAGCAGTTCTTC. It codes for CASSLDQGREQFF.

V gene TRBV29-1 combines with J gene TRBJ1-1; 8 bases are a match to TRBD1. The CDR3 extends over 12 amino acids. The V gene's germline CDR1 is SQVTM and CDR2 ANQGSEA. With V trimmed by 4 bases and J by 10 bases, 8 bases remained unmatched. The CDR3 region has the DNA TGCAGCGTTGTGAGGACAGGGACGGGAGCTTTCTTT. It yields the protein CSVVRTGTGAFF.

This chain joins TRBV9 and TRBJ2-2; no definite D call. Germline V gene lookup returns CDR1 SGDLS and CDR2 YYNGEE. V lost 0 bases and J lost 0, with 6 bases in between. The CDR3 spans 15 residues. In nucleotides, the CDR3 is TGTGCCAGCAGCGTAGGGGCACCGAACACCGGGGAGCTGTTTTTT. It encodes CASSVGAPNTGELFF.

V gene TRBV11-3 combines with J gene TRBJ2-3; TRBD2 aligns across 12 bases. The CDR3 loop spans 17 amino acids. The V gene's germline CDR1 is SGHNT and CDR2 YENEEA. V shed 2 bases, J shed 1 base, and the junction held 4 bases outside the gene matches. The CDR3 DNA sequence: TGTGCCAGCAGCTTACCTAGACTAGCGGGGGGCACAGATACGCAGTATTTT. Translating it yields CASSLPRLAGGTDTQYF.

The V and J genes are TRBV28 and TRBJ2-7; the D gene is possibly TRBD1 (6 bases). The CDR3 covers 14 residues. The germline V gene has CDR1 MDHEN and CDR2 SYDVKM. In DNA, the CDR3 is TGTGACATTTTCAGCCAGGGGCCCTCCTACGAGCAGTACTTC. As protein: CDIFSQGPSYEQYF. The full variable domain, in which reference TRBV28 and TRBJ2-7 provide the parts outside the CDR3, is DVKVTQSSRYLVKRTGEKVFLECVQDMDHENMFWYRQDPGLGLRLIYFSYDVKMKEKGDIPEGYSVSREKKERFSLILESASTNQTSMYLCDIFSQGPSYEQYFGPGTRLTVT.

The rearrangement uses TRBV7-9 and TRBJ2-5, with 16 bases matching TRBD2. This CDR3 has 18 residues. CDR1 and CDR2 (germline): SEHNR, FQNEAQ (reference sequence). After removal of 7 bases from V and 4 bases from J, the junction contained 12 bases not matched to a gene. DNA for the CDR3: TGTGCCAGCACCCCAACCGGGACTAGCGGGAGGGCAGGAGAGACCCAGTACTTC. As protein: CASTPTGTSGRAGETQYF.

The CDR3 region is CATSKQGAMEETQYF. The DNA of the CDR3 is TGTGCCACCTCTAAACAGGGGGCGATGGAAGAGACCCAGTACTTC. V and J are TRBV10-3 and TRBJ2-5; 9 bases map to TRBD1. CDR1 and CDR2 from the germline V gene are ENHRY and SYGVKD. The CDR3 sequence is 15 residues long. J was trimmed by 3 bases and V by 10 bases; bases with no gene match: 12.

The V and J genes are TRBV3-1 (or the pseudogene TRBV3-2) and TRBJ2-3; 13 nucleotides match TRBD2. CDR3 length equals 16 residues. Losses at the gene ends were 4 bases for V and 5 bases for J; bases not matched to a gene: 6. The germline CDR1 and CDR2 sequences are LGHDT and YNNKEL (reference sequence). CDR3 region: CASSRRLAGGLDTQYF. The CDR3 nucleotides are TGTGCCAGCAGCCGCCGACTAGCGGGGGGACTAGATACGCAGTATTTT.

The V call is TRBV18, the J call TRBJ2-1, with D possibly matching TRBD2 (7 bases). This CDR3 comprises 16 residues. Trimming took off 2 bases at V and 3 bases at J, with 14 bases between the two ends. Germline CDR1 reads KGHSH; CDR2 reads LQKENI. CDR3 amino acids: CASSPRRGPIYNEQFF. The CDR3 coding sequence is TGTGCCAGCTCACCAAGGCGGGGGCCGATCTACAATGAGCAGTTCTTC.

The V call is TRBV14, the J call TRBJ2-1, with a possible D match to TRBD1 (8 bases). The ends were cut back, 3 bases at V and 1 base at J, with 13 bases in the middle. CDR3 length: 16 residues. Germline V gene data show CDR1 as SGHDN and CDR2 as FVKESK. CDR3: CASSHIQGGSYNEQFF. The DNA of the CDR3 is TGTGCCAGCAGCCATATACAGGGGGGGTCCTACAATGAGCAGTTCTTC.

This rearrangement joins TRBV28 to TRBJ1-4; 10 bases line up with TRBD1. This CDR3 region has 15 residues. With 6 bases clipped from V and 6 bases from J, the junction kept 7 bases outside the gene matches. Germline-derived CDR1 and CDR2 are MDHEN and SYDVKM. CDR3 DNA sequence: TGTGCCAGCAGCCTGCCAGGACAGGGGGATGAAAAACTGTTTTTT. Amino acids: CASSLPGQGDEKLFF.

V is TRBV28 and J is TRBJ1-1; D possibly corresponds to TRBD1 (5 bases). The CDR3 runs to 17 residues. V shed 4 bases and J shed 1 base, with 19 bases lying between them. The germline V gene encodes CDR1 MDHEN and CDR2 SYDVKM. The CDR3 DNA sequence: TGTGCCAGCAGTTCCCATCCAGGGAGGAAAAGGAACACTGAAGCTTTCTTT. Protein sequence: CASSSHPGRKRNTEAFF.

The gene calls are TRBV11-2 and TRBJ2-7; a weak D match, TRBD1 (6 bases). The CDR3 spans 14 residues. Trimming took off 1 base at V and 5 bases at J, with 12 bases between the two ends. Germline V gene sequence: CDR1 SGHAT, CDR2 FQNNGV. The CDR3 bases are TGTGCCAGCAGCTTAGCTCAGGGGTGGAACGAGCAGTACTTC. This gives the protein CASSLAQGWNEQYF.

The rearrangement uses TRBV5-1 and TRBJ1-4; the D is unclear. The ends were cut back, 5 bases at V and 4 bases at J, with 15 bases in the middle. There are 15 residues in the CDR3. Germline V gene lookup returns CDR1 SGHRS and CDR2 YFSETQ. The CDR3 here is CASRAEGRHNEKLFF. The CDR3 DNA is TGCGCCAGCAGGGCCGAGGGCAGGCATAATGAAAAACTGTTTTTT.

V is TRBV3-1 (or the pseudogene TRBV3-2) and J is TRBJ2-1; D is undetermined. The CDR3 consists of 11 residues. V gave up 4 bases and J gave up 7 bases, with 5 bases separating them. Germline V lookup: CDR1 LGHDT, CDR2 YNNKEL (reference sequence). CDR3 residues: CASSRVNEQFF. CDR3 DNA: TGTGCCAGCAGCCGAGTGAATGAGCAGTTCTTC.

This clone showed up just once. Here the CDR3 DNA reads TGTGCCAGTAGTTCCCATGGGCCACCCAACTATGGCTACACCTTC. Translated: CASSSHGPPNYGYTF. The chain couples TRBV19 to TRBJ1-2; D remains unclear. This CDR3 is 15 amino acids long. Germline CDR1 is LNHDA and CDR2 is SQIVND (reference sequence). Trimming removed 5 bases from V and 2 bases from J, with 15 bases in between. Based on the CDR3 plus reference TRBV19 and TRBJ1-2, the full variable domain is DGGITQSPKYLFRKEGQNVTLSCEQNLNHDAMYWYRQDPGQGLRLIYYSQIVNDFQKGDIAEGYSVSREKKESFPLTVTSAQKNPTAFYLCASSSHGPPNYGYTFGSGTRLTVV.

The chain has TRBV2 and TRBJ2-2, with 7 bases aligning to TRBD1. The length of the CDR3 is 14 residues. Looked up from germline, CDR1 is SNHLY and CDR2 is FYNNEI. The trim removed 6 bases at V and 6 bases at J, leaving 7 bases unmatched. The CDR3 is CASRTGFGAGELFF. CDR3 DNA: TGTGCCAGCAGGACAGGGTTTGGGGCCGGGGAGCTGTTTTTT.

The rearrangement uses TRBV7-2 and TRBJ2-1; D may be TRBD1 (5 bases). V gave up 0 bases and J gave up 13 bases, with 19 bases separating them. Germline CDR1 and CDR2: SGHTA and FQGNSA. The CDR3 runs 15 residues. This chain's CDR3 is CASSLAVGAVSEQFF. The DNA of the CDR3 is TGTGCCAGCAGCTTAGCAGTAGGGGCCGTATCGGAACAGTTCTTC.

The gene calls are TRBV11-1 and TRBJ2-3, with 9 bases aligning to TRBD1. The J segment lost 3 bases and the V segment lost 2 bases, leaving 3 bases of the junction unmatched. Germline values: CDR1 SGHAT, CDR2 FQDESV (reference sequence). This CDR3 has 15 amino acids. CDR3 amino acids: CASSLMGQGTDTQYF. The CDR3 bases are TGTGCCAGCAGCTTAATGGGACAGGGAACAGATACGCAGTATTTT.

This chain links TRBV11-2 with TRBJ1-6, with 7 bases matching TRBD1. CDR1 is SGHAT and CDR2 is FQNNGV in the germline V gene. The ends lost 5 bases at V and 14 bases at J; junction bases unmatched: 9. The CDR3 spans 13 residues. The CDR3 sequence: CASSRLTGQTLHF. The DNA for the CDR3 is TGTGCCAGCAGCCGCCTGACAGGGCAGACCCTCCACTTT.

The table lists this clone with a few counts. The rearrangement links TRBV6-5 to TRBJ1-2; D remains ambiguous. The germline V and J ends were trimmed by 4 bases and 4 bases, with 13 bases remaining between them. This CDR3 contains 14 residues. The germline gives CDR1 MNHEY, CDR2 SVGAGI. CDR3 amino acids: CASSSPSIGYGYTF. CDR3 in DNA: TGTGCCAGCAGTTCCCCTAGTATCGGCTATGGCTACACCTTC.

In its sample, this clone was seen a few times. The chain is built from TRBV25-1 and TRBJ1-2, with D possibly matching TRBD1 (5 bases). The germline V gene encodes CDR1 MGHDK and CDR2 SYGVNS. The CDR3 sequence is 15 residues long. Trimming took 2 bases from V and 4 from J, leaving 14 bases between them. CDR3 in DNA: TGTGCCAGCAGTGAAGGGAGGGGTATGAGCTATGGCTACACCTTC. Translating it yields CASSEGRGMSYGYTF.

This chain connects TRBV5-5 to TRBJ1-2, with D hard to call. V lost 0 bases and J 3 bases, leaving 12 bases between the germline ends. Per the germline V gene, CDR1 is SGHKS and CDR2 is YYEKEE (reference sequence). The CDR3 is made up of 15 amino acids. Written as DNA, the CDR3 is TGTGCCAGCAGCTTGGCGGCAGACTCTTACTATGGCTACACCTTC. The encoded protein is CASSLAADSYYGYTF.

The V call is TRBV6-2 or TRBV6-3, the J call TRBJ1-6, with 8 bases fitting TRBD1. This CDR3 comprises 17 residues. Germline V gives CDR1 MNHEY, CDR2 SVGEGT. After removal of 6 bases from V and 6 bases from J, the junction contained 13 bases not matched to a gene. This CDR3 reads CASSPGQGLFLNSPLHF. As DNA, the CDR3 is TGTGCCAGCAGCCCCGGACAGGGCCTCTTCCTTAATTCACCCCTCCACTTT.

The rearrangement joins TRBV6-5 to TRBJ1-2; no definite D call. The V and J ends lost 6 bases and 8 bases respectively, with 13 bases between them. The CDR3 length is 12 residues. The germline V gene has CDR1 MNHEY and CDR2 SVGAGI. CDR3 in amino acids: CASRIGRNGYTF. The CDR3 DNA follows: TGTGCCAGCAGGATAGGGAGGAACGGCTACACCTTC.

This chain connects TRBV12-3 or TRBV12-4 to TRBJ2-5, with a possible D match to TRBD1 (6 bases). The CDR3 runs 11 residues. Trimming removed 5 bases from V and 10 bases from J, with 11 bases in between. The CDR3 here is CASSLGGHQYF. In DNA, the CDR3 is TGTGCCAGCAGTCTAGGGGGACACCAGTACTTC.

This chain links TRBV14 with TRBJ1-2; the D is unclear. This CDR3 has 13 amino acids. Trimming took 2 bases from V and 5 from J, leaving 9 bases between them. Germline V CDR1 and CDR2: SGHDN, FVKESK. CDR3 in DNA: TGTGCCAGCAGCCAACAGACTCTTTATGGCTACACCTTC. Amino acid sequence: CASSQQTLYGYTF.

The CDR3: CASSYPAGREGYTGELFF. The CDR3 DNA follows: TGTGCCAGCAGCTACCCTGCGGGGCGGGAGGGCTACACCGGGGAGCTGTTTTTT. V and J are TRBV7-9 and TRBJ2-2; 9 nucleotides match TRBD2. The CDR3 contains 18 residues. In germline, CDR1 is SEHNR, CDR2 FQNEAQ (reference sequence). With V trimmed by 4 bases and J by 3 bases, 12 bases remained unmatched.

This chain uses TRBV7-3 with TRBJ1-1, with 8 nucleotides matching TRBD1. CDR3 size: 13 residues. V was pared by 1 base and J by 8 bases, with 3 bases of the junction left unmatched. The germline V gene has CDR1 SGHTA and CDR2 FQGTGA. The CDR3 sequence is CASSLNSGGEAFF. CDR3 coding DNA: TGTGCCAGCAGCTTAAACTCAGGGGGCGAAGCTTTCTTT.

The chain has TRBV7-9 and TRBJ2-7, with 8 positions matching TRBD2. Germline lookup yields CDR1 SEHNR and CDR2 FQNEAQ (reference sequence). J gave up 5 bases and V 2 bases, and 5 bases lay outside the gene matches. CDR3 length: 14 amino acids. The DNA of the CDR3 is TGTGCCAGCAGCTTATACGGGGGGGCTAACGAGCAGTACTTC. It yields the protein CASSLYGGANEQYF.